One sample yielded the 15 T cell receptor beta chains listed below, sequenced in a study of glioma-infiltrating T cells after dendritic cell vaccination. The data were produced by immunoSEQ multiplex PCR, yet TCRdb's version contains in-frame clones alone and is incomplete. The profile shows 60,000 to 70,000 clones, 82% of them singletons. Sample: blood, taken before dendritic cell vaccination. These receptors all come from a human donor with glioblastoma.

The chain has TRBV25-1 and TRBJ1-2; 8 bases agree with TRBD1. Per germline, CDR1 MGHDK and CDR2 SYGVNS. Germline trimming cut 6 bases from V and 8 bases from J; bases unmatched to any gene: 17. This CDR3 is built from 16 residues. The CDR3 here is CASSRGQGTQGGGYTF. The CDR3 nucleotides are TGTGCCAGCAGCCGAGGACAGGGCACCCAGGGGGGAGGCTACACCTTC.

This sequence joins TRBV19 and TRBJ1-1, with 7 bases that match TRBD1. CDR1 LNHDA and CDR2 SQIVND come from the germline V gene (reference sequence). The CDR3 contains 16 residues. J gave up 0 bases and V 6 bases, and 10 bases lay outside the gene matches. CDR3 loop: CASSLRDRDMNTEAFF. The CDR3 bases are TGTGCCAGTAGCCTCCGGGACAGAGATATGAACACTGAAGCTTTCTTT.

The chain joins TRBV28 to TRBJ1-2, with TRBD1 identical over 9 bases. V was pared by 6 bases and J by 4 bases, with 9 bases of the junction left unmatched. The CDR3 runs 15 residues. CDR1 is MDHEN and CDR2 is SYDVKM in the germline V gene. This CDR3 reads CASSASPGQGYGYTF. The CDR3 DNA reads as TGTGCCAGCAGCGCATCGCCGGGACAGGGCTATGGCTACACCTTC.

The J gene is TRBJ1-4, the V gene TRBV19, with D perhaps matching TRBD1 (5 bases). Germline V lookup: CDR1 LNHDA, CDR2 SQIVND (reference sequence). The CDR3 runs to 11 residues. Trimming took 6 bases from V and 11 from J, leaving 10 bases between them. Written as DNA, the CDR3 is TGTGCCAGTAGCGAGGGGAGGAAACTGTTTTTT. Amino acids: CASSEGRKLFF.

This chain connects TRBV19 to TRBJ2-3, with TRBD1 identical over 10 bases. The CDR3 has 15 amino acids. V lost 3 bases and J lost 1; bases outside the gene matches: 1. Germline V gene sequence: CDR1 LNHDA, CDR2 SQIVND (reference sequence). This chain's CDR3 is CASSIGTGGTDTQYF. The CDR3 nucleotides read TGTGCCAGTAGTATCGGGACAGGGGGCACAGATACGCAGTATTTT. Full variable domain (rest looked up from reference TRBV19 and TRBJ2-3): DGGITQSPKYLFRKEGQNVTLSCEQNLNHDAMYWYRQDPGQGLRLIYYSQIVNDFQKGDIAEGYSVSREKKESFPLTVTSAQKNPTAFYLCASSIGTGGTDTQYFGPGTRLTVL.

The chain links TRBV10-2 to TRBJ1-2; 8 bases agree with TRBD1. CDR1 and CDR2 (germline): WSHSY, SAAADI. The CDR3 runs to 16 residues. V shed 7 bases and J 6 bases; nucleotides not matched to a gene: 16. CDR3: CASTNIRGRLTNGYTF. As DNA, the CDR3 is TGCGCCAGCACCAACATCAGGGGGCGGTTAACTAATGGCTACACCTTC.

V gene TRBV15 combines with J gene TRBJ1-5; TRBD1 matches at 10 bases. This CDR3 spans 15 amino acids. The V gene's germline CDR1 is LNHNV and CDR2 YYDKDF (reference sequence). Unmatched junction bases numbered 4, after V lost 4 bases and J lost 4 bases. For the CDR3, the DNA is TGTGCCACCAGCATGACAGGGGGCGGGAATCAGCCCCAGCATTTT. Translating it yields CATSMTGGGNQPQHF.

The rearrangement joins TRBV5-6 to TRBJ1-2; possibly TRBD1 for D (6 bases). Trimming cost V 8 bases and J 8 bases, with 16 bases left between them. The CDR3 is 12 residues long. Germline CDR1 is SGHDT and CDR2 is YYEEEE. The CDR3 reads CASSQGFGGYTF. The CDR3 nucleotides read TGTGCCAGTTCTCAGGGGTTCGGGGGCTACACCTTC. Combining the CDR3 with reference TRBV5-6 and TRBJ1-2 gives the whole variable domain DAGVTQSPTHLIKTRGQQVTLRCSPKSGHDTVSWYQQALGQGPQFIFQYYEEEERQRGNFPDRFSGHQFPNYSSELNVNALLLGDSALYLCASSQGFGGYTFGSGTRLTVV.

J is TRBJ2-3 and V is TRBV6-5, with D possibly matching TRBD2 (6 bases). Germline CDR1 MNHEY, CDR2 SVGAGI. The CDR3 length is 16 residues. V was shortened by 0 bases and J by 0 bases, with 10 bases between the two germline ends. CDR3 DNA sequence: TGTGCCAGCAGTTACTCGGGGGGAGCTAGCACAGATACGCAGTATTTT. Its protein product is CASSYSGGASTDTQYF.

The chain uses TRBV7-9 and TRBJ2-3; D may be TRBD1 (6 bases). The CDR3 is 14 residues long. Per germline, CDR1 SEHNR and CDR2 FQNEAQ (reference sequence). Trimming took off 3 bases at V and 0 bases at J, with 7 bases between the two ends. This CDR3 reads CASSLGTSTDTQYF. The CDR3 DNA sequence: TGTGCCAGCAGCTTGGGGACAAGCACAGATACGCAGTATTTT.

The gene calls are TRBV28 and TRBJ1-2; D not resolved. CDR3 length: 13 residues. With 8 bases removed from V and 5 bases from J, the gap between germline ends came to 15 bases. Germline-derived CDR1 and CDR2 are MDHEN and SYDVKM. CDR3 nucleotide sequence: TGTGCCAGCCGATGGAGTATTGGGTATGGCTACACCTTC. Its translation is CASRWSIGYGYTF.

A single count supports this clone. The CDR3 nucleotides are TGTGCCAGCAGCCAATTTCGAGGGACAGGGGTATGGGTTAACTATGGCTACACCTTC. Amino acid sequence: CASSQFRGTGVWVNYGYTF. This chain connects TRBV4-2 to TRBJ1-2; TRBD1 matches 10 bases. The V gene end was trimmed by 2 bases and the J gene end by 1 base; junction bases not matched to a gene: 13. CDR3 length: 19 residues. CDR1 is LGHNA and CDR2 is YNFKEQ in the germline V gene.

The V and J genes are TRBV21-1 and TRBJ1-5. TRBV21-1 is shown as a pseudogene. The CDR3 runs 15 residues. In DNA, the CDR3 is TGTGCCAGCAGCAAGTTTTTATATAGCAATCAGCCCCAGCATTTT. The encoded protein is CASSKFLYSNQPQHF.

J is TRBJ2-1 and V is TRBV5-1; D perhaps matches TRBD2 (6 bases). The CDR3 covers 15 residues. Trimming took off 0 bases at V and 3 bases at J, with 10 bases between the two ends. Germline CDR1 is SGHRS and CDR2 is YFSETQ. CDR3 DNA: TGCGCCAGCAGCTTGGATCAGGGAGGCTACAATGAGCAGTTCTTC. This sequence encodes CASSLDQGGYNEQFF.

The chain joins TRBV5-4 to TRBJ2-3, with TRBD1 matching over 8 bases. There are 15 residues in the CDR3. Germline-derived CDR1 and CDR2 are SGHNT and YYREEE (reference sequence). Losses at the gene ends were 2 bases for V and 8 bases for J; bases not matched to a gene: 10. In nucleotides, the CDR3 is TGTGCCAGCAGCTTTGCCGACAGGGGTGGGGGTACGCAGTATTTT. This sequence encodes CASSFADRGGGTQYF.